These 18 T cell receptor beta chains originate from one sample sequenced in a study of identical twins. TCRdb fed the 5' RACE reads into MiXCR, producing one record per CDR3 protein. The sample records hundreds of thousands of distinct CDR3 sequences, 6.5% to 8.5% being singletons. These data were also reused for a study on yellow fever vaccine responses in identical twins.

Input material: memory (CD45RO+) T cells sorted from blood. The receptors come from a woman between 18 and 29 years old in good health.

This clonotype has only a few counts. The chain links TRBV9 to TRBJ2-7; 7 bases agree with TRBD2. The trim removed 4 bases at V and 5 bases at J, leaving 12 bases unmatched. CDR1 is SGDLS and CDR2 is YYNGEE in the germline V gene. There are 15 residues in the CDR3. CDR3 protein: CASSPRDYSANEQYF. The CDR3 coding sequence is TGTGCCAGCAGCCCCCGGGACTACTCGGCCAACGAGCAGTACTTC.

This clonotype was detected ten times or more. The CDR3 coding sequence is TGCAGTGCTAGAGATGGTTCGGGACAGGGGTACACTGAAGCTTTCTTT. Its translation is CSARDGSGQGYTEAFF. The chain carries TRBV20-1 and TRBJ1-1; 10 nucleotides line up with TRBD1. From germline, CDR1 is DFQATT and CDR2 SNEGSKA (reference sequence). CDR3 length equals 16 residues. The V and J ends lost 0 bases and 3 bases, in that order; junction bases with no gene match: 7.

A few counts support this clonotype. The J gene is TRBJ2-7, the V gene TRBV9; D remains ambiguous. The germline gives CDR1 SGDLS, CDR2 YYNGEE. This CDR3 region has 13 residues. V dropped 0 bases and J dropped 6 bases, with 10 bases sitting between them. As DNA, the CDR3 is TGTGCCAGCAGCGTAGTCATAGGACGCGAGCAGTACTTC. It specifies CASSVVIGREQYF.

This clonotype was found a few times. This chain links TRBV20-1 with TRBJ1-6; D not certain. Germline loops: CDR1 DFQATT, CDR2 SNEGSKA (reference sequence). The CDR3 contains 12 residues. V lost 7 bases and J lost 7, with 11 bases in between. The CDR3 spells CSGGLANSPLHF. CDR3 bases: TGCAGTGGCGGCTTAGCAAATTCACCCCTCCACTTT.

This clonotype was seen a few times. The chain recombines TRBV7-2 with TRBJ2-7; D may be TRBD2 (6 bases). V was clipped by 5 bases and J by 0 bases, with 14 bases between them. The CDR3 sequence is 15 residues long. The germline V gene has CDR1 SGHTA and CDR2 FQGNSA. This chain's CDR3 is CASSPSGPSSYEQYF. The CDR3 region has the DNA TGTGCCAGCAGCCCGAGCGGGCCGAGCTCCTACGAGCAGTACTTC. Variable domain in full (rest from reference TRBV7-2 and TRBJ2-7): GAGVSQSPSNKVTEKGKDVELRCDPISGHTALYWYRQSLGQGLEFLIYFQGNSAPDKSGLPSDRFSAERTGGSVSTLTIQRTQQEDSAVYLCASSPSGPSSYEQYFGPGTRLTVT.

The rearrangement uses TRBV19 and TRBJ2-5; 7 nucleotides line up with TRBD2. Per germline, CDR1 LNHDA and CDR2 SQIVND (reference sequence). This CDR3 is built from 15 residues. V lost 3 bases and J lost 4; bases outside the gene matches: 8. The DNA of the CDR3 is TGTGCCAGTAGTATGTTGGGGGGGGTTGGAGAGACCCAGTACTTC. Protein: CASSMLGGVGETQYF.

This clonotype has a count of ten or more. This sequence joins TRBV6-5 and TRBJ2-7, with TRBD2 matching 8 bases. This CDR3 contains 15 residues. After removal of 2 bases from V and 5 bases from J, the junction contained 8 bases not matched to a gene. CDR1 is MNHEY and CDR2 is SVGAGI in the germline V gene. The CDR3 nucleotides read TGTGCCAGCAGTTACGGACGGGGGGGCCGGGACGAGCAGTACTTC. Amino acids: CASSYGRGGRDEQYF.

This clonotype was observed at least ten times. This CDR3 reads CASSPRPAAQGYEQYF. The CDR3 nucleotides read TGTGCCAGCAGCCCCAGACCAGCGGCGCAAGGATACGAGCAGTACTTC. This chain joins TRBV4-2 and TRBJ2-7, with a weak D call TRBD2 (5 bases). This CDR3 has 16 amino acids. From germline, CDR1 is LGHNA and CDR2 YNFKEQ. The V and J ends lost 4 bases and 4 bases respectively, with 20 bases between them.

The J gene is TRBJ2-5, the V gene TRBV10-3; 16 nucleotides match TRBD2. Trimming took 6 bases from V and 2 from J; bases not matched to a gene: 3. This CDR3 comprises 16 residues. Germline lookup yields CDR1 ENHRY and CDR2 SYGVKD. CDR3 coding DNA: TGTGCCATCAGCTCGGGACTAGCGGGAGGGCAAGAGACCCAGTACTTC. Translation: CAISSGLAGGQETQYF.

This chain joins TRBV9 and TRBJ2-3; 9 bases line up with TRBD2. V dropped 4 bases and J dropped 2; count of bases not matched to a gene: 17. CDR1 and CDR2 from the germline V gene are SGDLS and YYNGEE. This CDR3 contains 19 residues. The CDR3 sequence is CASSSTPGTSKANTDTQYF. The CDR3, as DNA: TGTGCCAGCAGCTCGACACCGGGGACTAGCAAGGCGAACACAGATACGCAGTATTTT.

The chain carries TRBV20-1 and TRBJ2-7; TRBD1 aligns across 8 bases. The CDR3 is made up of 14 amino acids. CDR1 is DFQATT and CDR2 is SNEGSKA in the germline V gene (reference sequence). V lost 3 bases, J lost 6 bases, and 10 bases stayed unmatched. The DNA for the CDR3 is TGCAGTGCTAGCTCCTGGGCAGGGGGCCTCGAGCAGTACTTC. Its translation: CSASSWAGGLEQYF.

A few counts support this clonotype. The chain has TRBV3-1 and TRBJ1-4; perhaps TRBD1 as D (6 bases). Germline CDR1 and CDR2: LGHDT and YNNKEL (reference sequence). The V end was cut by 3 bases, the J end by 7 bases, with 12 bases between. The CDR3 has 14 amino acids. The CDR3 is CASSHFGGGEKLFF. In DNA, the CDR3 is TGTGCCAGCAGCCATTTCGGGGGCGGTGAAAAACTGTTTTTT.

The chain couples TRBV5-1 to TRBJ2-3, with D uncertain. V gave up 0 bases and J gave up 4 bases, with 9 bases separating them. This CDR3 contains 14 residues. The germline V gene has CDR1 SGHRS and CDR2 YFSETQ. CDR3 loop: CASSLVVQSDTQYF. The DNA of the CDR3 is TGCGCCAGCAGCTTGGTTGTACAGTCAGATACGCAGTATTTT.

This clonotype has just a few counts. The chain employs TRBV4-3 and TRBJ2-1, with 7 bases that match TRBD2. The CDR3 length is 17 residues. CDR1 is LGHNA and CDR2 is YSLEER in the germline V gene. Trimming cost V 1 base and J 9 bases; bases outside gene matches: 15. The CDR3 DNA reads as TGCGCCAGCAGCCAAGCCATTGGGGGGGAGAGTGTCGGTGAGCAGTTCTTC. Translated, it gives CASSQAIGGESVGEQFF.

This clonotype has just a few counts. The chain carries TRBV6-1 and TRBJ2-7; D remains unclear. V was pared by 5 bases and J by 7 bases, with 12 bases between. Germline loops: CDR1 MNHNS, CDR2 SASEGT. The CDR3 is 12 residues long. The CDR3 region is CASSPDQSEQYF. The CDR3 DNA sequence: TGTGCCAGCAGTCCGGACCAATCAGAGCAGTACTTC.

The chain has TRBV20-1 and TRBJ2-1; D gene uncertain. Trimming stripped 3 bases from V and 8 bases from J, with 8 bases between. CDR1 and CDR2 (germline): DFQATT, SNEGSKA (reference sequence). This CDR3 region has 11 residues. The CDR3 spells CSASAHDEQFF. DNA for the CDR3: TGCAGTGCTAGTGCCCACGATGAGCAGTTCTTC.

CDR3 protein: CASSPPAGRADYEQYF. In DNA, the CDR3 is TGTGCCAGCTCACCACCCGCCGGCAGGGCCGACTACGAGCAGTACTTC. The J gene is TRBJ2-7, the V gene TRBV18; possibly TRBD1 for D (5 bases). Between the trimmed V and J ends, which lost 0 bases and 3 bases, there was a span of 15 bases. Germline-derived CDR1 and CDR2 are KGHSH and LQKENI. The CDR3 consists of 16 residues.

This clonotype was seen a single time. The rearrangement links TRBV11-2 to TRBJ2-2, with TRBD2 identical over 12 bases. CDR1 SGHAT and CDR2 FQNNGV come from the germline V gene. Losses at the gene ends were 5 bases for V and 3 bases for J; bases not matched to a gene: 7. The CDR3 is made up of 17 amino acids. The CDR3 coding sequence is TGTGCCAGCAGCCCCCGACTAGCGGGAGAAGACACCGGGGAGCTGTTTTTT. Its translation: CASSPRLAGEDTGELFF. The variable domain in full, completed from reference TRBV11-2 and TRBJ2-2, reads EAGVAQSPRYKIIEKRQSVAFWCNPISGHATLYWYQQILGQGPKLLIQFQNNGVVDDSQLPKDRFSAERLKGVDSTLKIQPAKLEDSAVYLCASSPRLAGEDTGELFFGEGSRLTVL.